The entry below describes one T cell receptor (beta chain). The target antigen is unknown. The study enrolled healthy HIV-negative adults without recent acute infections or vaccinations as donors. The CD4+ fraction was divided into a CD45RA+ naive subset and a CD45RA-negative memory subset. These data originate in a study of shared clonotypes between healthy human individuals. An even split of each subset's genomic DNA across several immunoSEQ plates was performed. Measured with immunoSEQ multiplex PCR; TCRdb has only the in-frame clones, and not every one. The sample yields about 600,000 clones, 97% seen once. The CDR3 extends over 15 amino acids. In germline, CDR1 is LNHDA, CDR2 SQIVND (reference sequence). Trimming cost V 4 bases and J 0 bases, with 13 bases left between them. Study-wide findings and caveats: Among four donors, roughly 5% of naive CD4 clonotypes were found in common.

The sample taken for sequencing was naive CD4+ T cells sorted from blood. Subset in this sample: CD45RA+ positively selected. The receptor was isolated from a woman younger than 45 in good health. J is TRBJ2-7 and V is TRBV19; weak D call: TRBD2 (5 bases). The CDR3 coding sequence is TGTGCCAGTAGTAACGCGGGTCTTAGCTCCTACGAGCAGTACTTC. Encoded protein: CASSNAGLSSYEQYF.